This T cell receptor beta chain was observed in a study of regulatory T cells in long-lasting Graves disease. The study's findings and limits: TCR diversity in persistent Graves' patients was below that of newly diagnosed ones.

Investigators prepared the TCR beta libraries by applying iRepertoire HTBI primers and Arm-PCR of CDR3 regions. TCRdb reprocessed the multiplex PCR reads with MiXCR, giving one entry per CDR3 protein. The repertoire holds hundreds of thousands of distinct CDR3 sequences, approximately 15% seen once, with approximately 20% in the top ten. A word on this clonotype: Its cognate antigen is unknown.

Germline loops: CDR1 KGHSH, CDR2 LQKENI. Deletions cut 3 bases from V and 1 base from J, with 12 bases between. CDR3 size: 15 residues. Time point noted: newly diagnosed GD, antithyroid drugs for less than 3 months. RNA isolated from PBMCs was used to make the TCR library. The same specimen was also included in a second study, on T cells in Graves' hyperthyroidism and ophthalmopathy. From that report: These patients, aged 18 to 65, had recently diagnosed hyperthyroidism lasting under 2 months. Lactation, pregnancy, other autoimmune disease or uncontrolled infection led to exclusion of patients.

The sample here was peripheral blood mononuclear cells (PBMCs), taken at new diagnosis, from a patient treated with antithyroid drugs. The V call is TRBV18, the J call TRBJ1-1; D unclear. This TCR derives from a woman in her 30s with Graves disease. CDR3 in DNA: TGTGCCAGCTCACCGATCATCGCTAAGAACACTGAAGCTTTCTTT. Translated, it gives CASSPIIAKNTEAFF.